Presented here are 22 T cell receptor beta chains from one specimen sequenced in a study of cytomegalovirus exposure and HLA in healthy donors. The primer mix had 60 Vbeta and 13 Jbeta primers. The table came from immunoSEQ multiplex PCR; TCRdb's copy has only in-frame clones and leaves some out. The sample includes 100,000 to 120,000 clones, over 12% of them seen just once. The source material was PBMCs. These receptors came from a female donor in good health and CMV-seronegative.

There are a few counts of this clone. CDR3 sequence: CASSVDNLLGAGEQYF. In DNA, the CDR3 is TGTGCCAGCAGCGTAGACAACCTACTGGGGGCAGGCGAGCAGTACTTC. The chain employs TRBV9 and TRBJ2-7, with TRBD1 as a possible D gene (6 bases). The CDR3 runs 16 residues. The germline V gene has CDR1 SGDLS and CDR2 YYNGEE. V was cut by 0 bases and J by 6 bases, with 19 bases left in between.

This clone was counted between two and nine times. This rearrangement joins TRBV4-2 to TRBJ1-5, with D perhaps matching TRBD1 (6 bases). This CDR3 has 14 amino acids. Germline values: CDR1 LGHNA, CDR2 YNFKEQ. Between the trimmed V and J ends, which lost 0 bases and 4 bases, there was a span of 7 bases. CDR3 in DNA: TGTGCCAGCAGCCAAGAGCAGGGGAATCAGCCCCAGCATTTT. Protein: CASSQEQGNQPQHF.

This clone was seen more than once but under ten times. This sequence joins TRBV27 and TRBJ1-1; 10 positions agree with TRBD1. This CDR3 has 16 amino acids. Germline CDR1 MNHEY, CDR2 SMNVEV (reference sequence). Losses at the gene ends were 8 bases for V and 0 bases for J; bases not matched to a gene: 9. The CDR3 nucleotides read TGTGCCAGCGAGGGACAGGGGTACCCCATGAACACTGAAGCTTTCTTT. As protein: CASEGQGYPMNTEAFF.

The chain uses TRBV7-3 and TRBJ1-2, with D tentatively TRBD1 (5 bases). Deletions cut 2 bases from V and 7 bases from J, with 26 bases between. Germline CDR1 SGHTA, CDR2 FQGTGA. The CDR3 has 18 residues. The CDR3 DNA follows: TGTGCCAGCAGCTTATCGGGTTCCAGGCAGGGCGGGGAAGGTGGCTACACCTTC. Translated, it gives CASSLSGSRQGGEGGYTF.

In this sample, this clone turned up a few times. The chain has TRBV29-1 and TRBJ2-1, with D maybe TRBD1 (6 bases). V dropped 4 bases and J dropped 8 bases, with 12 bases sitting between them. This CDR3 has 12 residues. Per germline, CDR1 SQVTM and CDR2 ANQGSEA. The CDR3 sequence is CSVAVGAYEQFF. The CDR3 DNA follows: TGCAGCGTTGCGGTGGGGGCCTATGAGCAGTTCTTC.

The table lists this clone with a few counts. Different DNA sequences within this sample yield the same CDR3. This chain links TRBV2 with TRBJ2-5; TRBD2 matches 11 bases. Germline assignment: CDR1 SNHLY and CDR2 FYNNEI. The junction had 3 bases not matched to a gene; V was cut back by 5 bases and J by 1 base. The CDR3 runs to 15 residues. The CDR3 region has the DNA TGTGCCAGCAGTCCGACTAGCGGGATCCAAGAGACCCAGTACTTC. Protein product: CASSPTSGIQETQYF.

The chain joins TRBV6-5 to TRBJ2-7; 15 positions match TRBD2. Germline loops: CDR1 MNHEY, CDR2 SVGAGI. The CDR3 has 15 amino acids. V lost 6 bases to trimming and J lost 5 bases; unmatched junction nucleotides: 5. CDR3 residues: CASRGLAGGSHEQYF. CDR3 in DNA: TGTGCCAGCAGGGGACTAGCGGGAGGTTCCCACGAGCAGTACTTC.

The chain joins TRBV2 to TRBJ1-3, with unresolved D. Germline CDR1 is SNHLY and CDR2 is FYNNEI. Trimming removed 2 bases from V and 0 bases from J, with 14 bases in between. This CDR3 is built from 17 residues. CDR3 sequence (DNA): TGTGCCAGCAGTGAATTTCGAGGGTCCTCCTCTGGAAACACCATATATTTT. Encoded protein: CASSEFRGSSSGNTIYF.

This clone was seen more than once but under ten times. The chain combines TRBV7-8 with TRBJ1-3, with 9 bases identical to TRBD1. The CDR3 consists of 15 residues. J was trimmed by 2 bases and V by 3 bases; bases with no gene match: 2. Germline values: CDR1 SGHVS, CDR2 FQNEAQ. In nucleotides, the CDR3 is TGTGCCAGCAGCTTTACAGGGGGCGCTGGAAACACCATATATTTT. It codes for CASSFTGGAGNTIYF.

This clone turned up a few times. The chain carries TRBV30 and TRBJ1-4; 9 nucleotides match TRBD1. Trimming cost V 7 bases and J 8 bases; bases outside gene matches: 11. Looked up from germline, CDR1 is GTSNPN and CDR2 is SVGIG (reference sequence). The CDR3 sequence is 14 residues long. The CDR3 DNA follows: TGTGCCTTCTCGACCGGGACAGGGTACGAAAAACTGTTTTTT. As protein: CAFSTGTGYEKLFF.

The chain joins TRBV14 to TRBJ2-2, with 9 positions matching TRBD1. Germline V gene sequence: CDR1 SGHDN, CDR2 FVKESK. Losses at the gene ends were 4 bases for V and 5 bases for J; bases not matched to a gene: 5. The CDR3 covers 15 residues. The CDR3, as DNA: TGTGCCAGCAGCCCGGACAGGGGAGGTACCGGGGAGCTGTTTTTT. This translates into CASSPDRGGTGELFF.

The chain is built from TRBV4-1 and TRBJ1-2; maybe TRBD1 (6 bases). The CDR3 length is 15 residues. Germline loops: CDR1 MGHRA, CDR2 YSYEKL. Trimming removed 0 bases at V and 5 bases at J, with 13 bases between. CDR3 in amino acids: CASSQEGRGRYGYTF. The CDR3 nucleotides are TGCGCCAGCAGCCAAGAAGGCAGGGGTCGGTATGGCTACACCTTC.

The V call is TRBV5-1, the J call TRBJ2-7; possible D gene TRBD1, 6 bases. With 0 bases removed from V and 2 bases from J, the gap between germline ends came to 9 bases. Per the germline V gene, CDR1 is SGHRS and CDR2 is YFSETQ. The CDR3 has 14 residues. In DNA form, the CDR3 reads TGCGCCAGCAGCTTGGAACAGGGTCCCTACGAGCAGTACTTC. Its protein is CASSLEQGPYEQYF.

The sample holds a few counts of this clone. The CDR3 DNA follows: TGTGCCAGCAGACCAGGAAGCCGCTCTGGGGCCAACGTCCTGACTTTC. This translates into CASRPGSRSGANVLTF. V gene TRBV7-3 combines with J gene TRBJ2-6, with D uncertain. The CDR3 is 16 amino acids. Germline lookup yields CDR1 SGHTA and CDR2 FQGTGA. Trimming took off 6 bases at V and 0 bases at J, with 12 bases between the two ends.

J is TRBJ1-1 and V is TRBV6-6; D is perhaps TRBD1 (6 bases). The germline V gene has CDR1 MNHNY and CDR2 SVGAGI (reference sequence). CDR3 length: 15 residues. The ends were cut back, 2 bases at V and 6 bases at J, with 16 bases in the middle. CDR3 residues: CASSYGWGRTAEAFF. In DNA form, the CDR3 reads TGTGCCAGCAGTTACGGTTGGGGCAGGACAGCTGAAGCTTTCTTT.

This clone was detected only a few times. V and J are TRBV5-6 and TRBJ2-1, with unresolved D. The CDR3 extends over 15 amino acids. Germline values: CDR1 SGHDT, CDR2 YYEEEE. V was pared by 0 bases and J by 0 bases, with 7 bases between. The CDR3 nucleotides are TGTGCCAGCAGCTTGGGTAGGAGCTCCTACAATGAGCAGTTCTTC. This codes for CASSLGRSSYNEQFF. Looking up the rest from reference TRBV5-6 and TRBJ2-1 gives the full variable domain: DAGVTQSPTHLIKTRGQQVTLRCSPKSGHDTVSWYQQALGQGPQFIFQYYEEEERQRGNFPDRFSGHQFPNYSSELNVNALLLGDSALYLCASSLGRSSYNEQFFGPGTRLTVL.

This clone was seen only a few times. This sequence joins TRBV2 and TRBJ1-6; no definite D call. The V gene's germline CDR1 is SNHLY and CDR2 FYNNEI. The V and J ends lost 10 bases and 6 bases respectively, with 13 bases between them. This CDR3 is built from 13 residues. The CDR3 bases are TGTGCCAACGCGGAGCAGACTAATTCACCCCTCCACTTT. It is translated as CANAEQTNSPLHF.

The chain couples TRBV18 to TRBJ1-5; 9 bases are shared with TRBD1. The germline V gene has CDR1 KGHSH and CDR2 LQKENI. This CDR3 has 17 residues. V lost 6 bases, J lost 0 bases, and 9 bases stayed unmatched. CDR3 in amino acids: CASSHTGGGGSNQPQHF. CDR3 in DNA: TGTGCCAGCTCCCATACAGGGGGCGGCGGTAGCAATCAGCCCCAGCATTTT. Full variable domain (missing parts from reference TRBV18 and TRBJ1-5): NAGVMQNPRHLVRRRGQEARLRCSPMKGHSHVYWYRQLPEEGLKFMVYLQKENIIDESGMPKERFSAEFPKEGPSILRIQQVVRGDSAAYFCASSHTGGGGSNQPQHFGDGTRLSIL.

CDR3 protein: CASSLTSGSNEQFF. For the CDR3, the DNA is TGCGCCAGCAGCTTGACTAGCGGATCCAATGAGCAGTTCTTC. The rearrangement links TRBV5-1 to TRBJ2-1, with TRBD2 matching over 8 bases. Germline V gene sequence: CDR1 SGHRS, CDR2 YFSETQ. V lost 1 base to trimming and J lost 6 bases; unmatched junction nucleotides: 3. The CDR3 covers 14 residues.

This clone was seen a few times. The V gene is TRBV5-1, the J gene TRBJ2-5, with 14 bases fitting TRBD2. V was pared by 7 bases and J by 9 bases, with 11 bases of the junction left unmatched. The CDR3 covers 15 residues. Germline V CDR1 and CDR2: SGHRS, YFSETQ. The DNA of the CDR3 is TGCGCCAGCCACCCGACTAGCGGGGGGGAGGAGGCCCAGTACTTC. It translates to CASHPTSGGEEAQYF.

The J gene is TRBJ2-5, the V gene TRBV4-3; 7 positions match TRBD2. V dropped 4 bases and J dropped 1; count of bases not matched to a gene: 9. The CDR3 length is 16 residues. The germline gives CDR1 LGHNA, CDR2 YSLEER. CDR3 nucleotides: TGCGCCAGCAGCCCGAGCCATCTAGCGGCCCAAGAGACCCAGTACTTC. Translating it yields CASSPSHLAAQETQYF.

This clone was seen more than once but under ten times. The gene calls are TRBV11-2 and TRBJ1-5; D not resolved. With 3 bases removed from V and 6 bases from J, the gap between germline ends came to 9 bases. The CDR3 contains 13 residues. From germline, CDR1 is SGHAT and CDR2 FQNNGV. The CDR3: CASSLEGSQPQHF. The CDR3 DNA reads TGTGCCAGCAGCTTGGAGGGCTCTCAGCCCCAGCATTTT.